The 25 T cell receptor beta chains listed next were all sequenced from one sample in a study of shared clonotypes between healthy human individuals. Sequencing used immunoSEQ multiplex PCR; TCRdb keeps in-frame clones, though not all of them. Among 1,400,000 or so clones listed, 98% were seen once. Sequenced input: naive CD4+ T cells sorted from blood. Sample subset: CD45RA+ positively selected. Source of these receptors: a man aged 25 to 40 in good health.

The V and J genes are TRBV19 and TRBJ2-3, with D perhaps matching TRBD1 (6 bases). V dropped 5 bases and J dropped 0 bases, with 15 bases sitting between them. The germline CDR1 and CDR2 sequences are LNHDA and SQIVND (reference sequence). The CDR3 contains 16 residues. CDR3 in DNA: TGTGCCAGTAGTTCCGATCAGGGGATCAGCACAGATACGCAGTATTTT. It translates to CASSSDQGISTDTQYF. Variable domain in full (rest from reference TRBV19 and TRBJ2-3): DGGITQSPKYLFRKEGQNVTLSCEQNLNHDAMYWYRQDPGQGLRLIYYSQIVNDFQKGDIAEGYSVSREKKESFPLTVTSAQKNPTAFYLCASSSDQGISTDTQYFGPGTRLTVL.

The genes are TRBV29-1 and TRBJ1-5, with D uncertain. The V end was cut by 7 bases, the J end by 8 bases, with 18 bases between. There are 13 residues in the CDR3. Germline assignment: CDR1 SQVTM and CDR2 ANQGSEA. As DNA, the CDR3 is TGCAGCGACGTCAGAACAAAATTTGAGCCCCAGCATTTT. Its protein product is CSDVRTKFEPQHF.

V usage is TRBV23-1 and J usage is TRBJ2-6; 9 nucleotides agree with TRBD1. TRBV23-1 is noted as an ORF with a role that remains uncertain. The CDR3 is 18 amino acids. The J segment lost 0 bases and the V segment lost 7 bases, leaving 10 bases of the junction unmatched. DNA of the CDR3: TGCGCCAGCATTCCGGACAGGGGAATTTCCTCTGGGGCCAACGTCCTGACTTTC. It translates to CASIPDRGISSGANVLTF.

The CDR3 nucleotides read TGCGCCAGCAGCGATCCCGGGGTGACGACTGGACTAGCGGTCTACGAGCAGTACTTC. Translation: CASSDPGVTTGLAVYEQYF. This chain links TRBV5-1 with TRBJ2-7, with TRBD2 identical over 10 bases. The CDR3 runs 19 residues. Germline V gives CDR1 SGHRS, CDR2 YFSETQ. Germline trimming cut 4 bases from V and 3 bases from J; bases unmatched to any gene: 19.

The chain is built from TRBV7-6 and TRBJ2-3; 10 positions agree with TRBD2. V was pared by 2 bases and J by 5 bases, with 10 bases of the junction left unmatched. There are 17 residues in the CDR3. Germline loops: CDR1 SGHVS, CDR2 FNYEAQ. The DNA for the CDR3 is TGTGCCAGCAGCTTATTGTCTAGCGGGGGATATATAGATACGCAGTATTTT. This gives the protein CASSLLSSGGYIDTQYF.

Comments on this clone: Other DNA sequences in the sample encode the same CDR3. This rearrangement joins TRBV19 to TRBJ1-5; 9 bases are shared with TRBD1. Germline CDR1 LNHDA, CDR2 SQIVND (reference sequence). V trimming: 5 bases; J trimming: 0 bases; junction bases outside the gene matches: 2. CDR3 length: 15 amino acids. DNA for the CDR3: TGTGCCAGTAGTGTGACAGGGGGTAGCAATCAGCCCCAGCATTTT. Its translation: CASSVTGGSNQPQHF.

The chain has TRBV5-5 and TRBJ2-2; the D call may be TRBD1 or TRBD2 (5 bases each). The CDR3 extends over 16 amino acids. Germline-derived CDR1 and CDR2 are SGHKS and YYEKEE (reference sequence). Deletions cut 3 bases from V and 0 bases from J, with 12 bases between. CDR3 protein: CASSSTGTANTGELFF. CDR3 DNA: TGTGCCAGCAGCTCCACCGGGACCGCGAACACCGGGGAGCTGTTTTTT.

This sequence joins TRBV7-9 and TRBJ2-7; D may match TRBD1 or TRBD2 (5 bases each). The V gene lost 9 bases and the J gene lost 0 bases, with 12 bases spanning the gap. Germline V lookup: CDR1 SEHNR, CDR2 FQNEAQ (reference sequence). The CDR3 extends over 13 amino acids. The DNA for the CDR3 is TGTGCCAGTGCCGGGACCAGCTCCTACGAGCAGTACTTC. Translating gives CASAGTSSYEQYF. Filled out from reference TRBV7-9 and TRBJ2-7, the complete variable domain reads DTGVSQNPRHKITKRGQNVTFRCDPISEHNRLYWYRQTLGQGPEFLTYFQNEAQLEKSRLLSDRFSAERPKGSFSTLEIQRTEQGDSAMYLCASAGTSSYEQYFGPGTRLTVT.

This chain connects TRBV2 to TRBJ2-3; TRBD2 matches at 8 bases. V lost 11 bases, J lost 9 bases, and 7 bases stayed unmatched. Per the germline V gene, CDR1 is SNHLY and CDR2 is FYNNEI. The CDR3 is 11 amino acids. The CDR3 DNA reads TGTGCCTCAAGCGGGGGAGAGACGCAGTATTTT. Amino acid sequence: CASSGGETQYF.

The V and J genes are TRBV5-1 and TRBJ1-2; D is ambiguous. V lost 6 bases to trimming and J lost 6 bases, with 18 bases between them. The CDR3 loop spans 14 amino acids. Germline values: CDR1 SGHRS, CDR2 YFSETQ. CDR3 sequence reads: CASTLDGRVDGYTF. The CDR3 region has the DNA TGCGCCAGCACCCTGGACGGACGGGTGGATGGCTACACCTTC.

This chain connects TRBV29-1 to TRBJ2-7; TRBD2 matches 16 bases. J was trimmed by 4 bases and V by 8 bases; bases with no gene match: 11. Germline values: CDR1 SQVTM, CDR2 ANQGSEA. CDR3 length equals 16 residues. CDR3 sequence reads: CSTPGLAGGYWYEQYF. In DNA form, the CDR3 reads TGCAGCACCCCGGGACTAGCGGGAGGGTATTGGTACGAGCAGTACTTC.

In regard to this clone: The same CDR3 also results from other DNA sequences found in this sample. The CDR3 is CSARSNEQFF. Here the CDR3 DNA reads TGCAGTGCTAGAAGCAATGAGCAGTTCTTC. The chain is built from TRBV20-1 and TRBJ2-1; D is uncertain. The germline gives CDR1 DFQATT, CDR2 SNEGSKA (reference sequence). V lost 2 bases to trimming and J lost 6 bases, with 2 bases between them. The CDR3 length is 10 residues.

In its sample, this clone was seen once. Other DNA sequences in this sample translate to the same CDR3. The chain links TRBV7-2 to TRBJ2-7, with 8 positions matching TRBD1. Trimming cost V 6 bases and J 4 bases; bases outside gene matches: 5. The CDR3 is made up of 13 amino acids. The germline CDR1 and CDR2 sequences are SGHTA and FQGNSA. CDR3 DNA sequence: TGTGCCAGCAGTCTAGACAGGGGTTACGAGCAGTACTTC. Amino acids: CASSLDRGYEQYF.

The genes are TRBV29-1 and TRBJ2-7, with 7 nucleotides matching TRBD2. The CDR3 covers 15 residues. CDR1 SQVTM and CDR2 ANQGSEA come from the germline V gene. J lost 9 bases, V lost 0 bases, and 14 bases had no gene match. CDR3 protein: CSVEDRAGRERGQYF. The CDR3 nucleotides are TGCAGCGTTGAAGATCGTGCAGGGAGGGAACGGGGGCAGTACTTC.

This clone was seen once. The rearrangement uses TRBV28 and TRBJ1-5; D possibly corresponds to TRBD1 (5 bases). The CDR3 is 16 residues long. V was shortened by 5 bases and J by 2 bases, with 16 bases between the two germline ends. Germline CDR1 is MDHEN and CDR2 is SYDVKM. DNA for the CDR3: TGTGCCAGCAGTCAACTGGGTAAAGGGGGCAATCAGCCCCAGCATTTT. Protein: CASSQLGKGGNQPQHF.

This sequence joins TRBV28 and TRBJ2-3; a possible D gene is TRBD1 (6 bases). V was cut by 6 bases and J by 2 bases, with 12 bases left in between. This CDR3 has 14 residues. Germline CDR1 is MDHEN and CDR2 is SYDVKM. The CDR3 is CASSPTGFTDTQYF. CDR3 bases: TGTGCCAGCAGCCCTACAGGGTTCACAGATACGCAGTATTTT.

The rearrangement joins TRBV2 to TRBJ2-7; D may be TRBD2 (5 bases). V gave up 4 bases and J gave up 0 bases, with 10 bases separating them. Germline values: CDR1 SNHLY, CDR2 FYNNEI. This CDR3 comprises 14 residues. CDR3 protein: CASSVKRSSYEQYF. CDR3 in DNA: TGTGCCAGCAGTGTTAAGCGGAGCTCCTACGAGCAGTACTTC. The full variable domain, completed using reference TRBV2 and TRBJ2-7, is EPEVTQTPSHQVTQMGQEVILRCVPISNHLYFYWYRQILGQKVEFLVSFYNNEISEKSEIFDDQFSVERPDGSNFTLKIRSTKLEDSAMYFCASSVKRSSYEQYFGPGTRLTVT.

This clone was observed once. The genes are TRBV18 and TRBJ2-7; the D gene could be TRBD1 or TRBD2 (5 bases each). Trimming cost V 6 bases and J 1 base, with 19 bases left between them. The CDR3 is 16 amino acids. CDR1 and CDR2 (germline): KGHSH, LQKENI. The CDR3 DNA sequence: TGTGCCAGCTCTCTTTCCCGGGGACCCCTATCCTACGAGCAGTACTTC. It encodes CASSLSRGPLSYEQYF.

The V gene is TRBV19, the J gene TRBJ1-2, with 8 bases that match TRBD1. The trim removed 9 bases at V and 2 bases at J, leaving 8 bases unmatched. The CDR3 covers 14 residues. In germline, CDR1 is LNHDA, CDR2 SQIVND (reference sequence). This CDR3 is CASRRQGSNYGYTF. CDR3 nucleotides: TGTGCCAGCCGAAGACAGGGGTCCAACTATGGCTACACCTTC.

This chain connects TRBV5-1 to TRBJ2-1; D ambiguous. Germline CDR1 reads SGHRS; CDR2 reads YFSETQ. Trimming removed 0 bases at V and 0 bases at J, with 10 bases between. There are 16 residues in the CDR3. The CDR3 region has the DNA TGCGCCAGCAGCTTGGCCGGGCAGTTCTCCTACAATGAGCAGTTCTTC. Translation gives CASSLAGQFSYNEQFF.

The rearrangement uses TRBV28 and TRBJ2-7, with TRBD2 matching over 13 bases. V was clipped by 6 bases and J by 7 bases; unmatched bases: 6. CDR3 size: 14 residues. The germline gives CDR1 MDHEN, CDR2 SYDVKM. CDR3 sequence (DNA): TGTGCCAGCAGGCTGGGACTAGCGGGACAGGAGCAGTACTTC. Translated: CASRLGLAGQEQYF.

The V gene is TRBV9, the J gene TRBJ2-2; TRBD2 aligns across 7 bases. Germline CDR1 is SGDLS and CDR2 is YYNGEE. Germline trimming cut 6 bases from V and 2 bases from J; bases unmatched to any gene: 4. There are 14 residues in the CDR3. In DNA form, the CDR3 reads TGTGCCAGCACGGCGGGAGTCAACACCGGGGAGCTGTTTTTT. Its protein product is CASTAGVNTGELFF.

The V call is TRBV4-2, the J call TRBJ2-1, with D tentatively TRBD1 (5 bases). Germline CDR1 reads LGHNA; CDR2 reads YNFKEQ. The ends were cut back, 5 bases at V and 5 bases at J, with 13 bases in the middle. The CDR3 has 14 residues. CDR3 DNA: TGTGCCAGCAGCTCTGGATGGGGCCACAATGAGCAGTTCTTC. This translates into CASSSGWGHNEQFF.

The rearrangement links TRBV11-3 to TRBJ2-1, with TRBD2 as a possible D gene (5 bases). Germline CDR1 SGHNT, CDR2 YENEEA. V lost 3 bases, J lost 3 bases, and 15 bases lay in between. The CDR3 extends over 16 amino acids. The CDR3 bases are TGTGCCAGCAGCTTTCGCGGGTTTGATCTCTACAATGAGCAGTTCTTC. This sequence encodes CASSFRGFDLYNEQFF.

The rearrangement links TRBV7-9 to TRBJ2-7; 7 bases line up with TRBD1. V lost 5 bases, J lost 6 bases, and 4 bases stayed unmatched. Germline loops: CDR1 SEHNR, CDR2 FQNEAQ (reference sequence). This CDR3 comprises 12 residues. For the CDR3, the DNA is TGTGCCAGCAGCCAAACAGGGGCCGAGCAGTACTTC. Amino acids: CASSQTGAEQYF.